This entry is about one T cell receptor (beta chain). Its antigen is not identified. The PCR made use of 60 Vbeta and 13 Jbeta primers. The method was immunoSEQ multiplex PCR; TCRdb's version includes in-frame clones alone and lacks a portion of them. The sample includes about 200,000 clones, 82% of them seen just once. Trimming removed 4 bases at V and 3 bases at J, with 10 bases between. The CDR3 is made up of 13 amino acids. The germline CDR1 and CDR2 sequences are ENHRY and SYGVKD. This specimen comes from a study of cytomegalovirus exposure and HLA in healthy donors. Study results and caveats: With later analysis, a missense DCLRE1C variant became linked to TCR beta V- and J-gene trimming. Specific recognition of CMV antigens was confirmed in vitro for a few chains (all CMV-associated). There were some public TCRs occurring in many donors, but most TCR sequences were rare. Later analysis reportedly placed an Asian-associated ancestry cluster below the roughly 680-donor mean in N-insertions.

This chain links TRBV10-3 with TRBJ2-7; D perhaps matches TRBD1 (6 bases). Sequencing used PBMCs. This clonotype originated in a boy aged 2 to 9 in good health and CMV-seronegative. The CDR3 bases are TGTGCCATCAGTGGACCACAGGGCTACGAGCAGTACTTC. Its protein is CAISGPQGYEQYF.